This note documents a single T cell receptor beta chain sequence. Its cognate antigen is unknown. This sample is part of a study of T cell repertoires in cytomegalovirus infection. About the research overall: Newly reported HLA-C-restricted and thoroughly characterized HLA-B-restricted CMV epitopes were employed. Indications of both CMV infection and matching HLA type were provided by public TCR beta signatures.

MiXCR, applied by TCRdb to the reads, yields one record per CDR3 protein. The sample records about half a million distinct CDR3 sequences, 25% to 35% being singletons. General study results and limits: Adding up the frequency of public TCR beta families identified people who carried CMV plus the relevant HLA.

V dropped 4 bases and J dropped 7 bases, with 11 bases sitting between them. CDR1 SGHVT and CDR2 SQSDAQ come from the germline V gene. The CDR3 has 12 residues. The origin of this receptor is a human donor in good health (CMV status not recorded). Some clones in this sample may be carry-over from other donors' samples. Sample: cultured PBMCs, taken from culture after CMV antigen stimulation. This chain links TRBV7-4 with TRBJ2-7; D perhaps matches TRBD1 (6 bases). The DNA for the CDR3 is TGTGCCAGCAGCTCCCAGACAGGAGAGCAGTACGTC. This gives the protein CASSSQTGEQYV.